This T cell receptor (beta chain) was identified in a study of cytomegalovirus exposure and HLA in healthy donors. Findings and limits, study-wide: For TCR beta chains, V- and J-gene trimming was later linked to a missense DCLRE1C variant. An analysis was carried out at a later point. It showed that HLA-associated TCR beta chains were more clonally expanded than equally common non-associated chains.

Primers: 60 Vbeta forward and 13 Jbeta reverse. Assay: immunoSEQ multiplex PCR; the TCRdb copy retains only in-frame clones and omits some. The sample carries some 270,000 clones, 80% recorded once. Worth noting for this clone: Its antigen is unknown.

This CDR3 spans 16 amino acids. Germline V gene data show CDR1 as LNHDA and CDR2 as SQIVND (reference sequence). Trimming at V came to 7 bases and at J to 6 bases, leaving 10 bases not matched to a gene. The receptor was derived from a girl aged 2-10 years in good health and CMV-seronegative. The gene calls are TRBV19 and TRBJ1-6, with TRBD1 matching 9 bases. The sequencing sample was made of PBMCs. The CDR3, as DNA: TGTGCCAGTACCCAACCCGGGACAGGGTTTAATTCACCCCTCCACTTT. Its protein is CASTQPGTGFNSPLHF.